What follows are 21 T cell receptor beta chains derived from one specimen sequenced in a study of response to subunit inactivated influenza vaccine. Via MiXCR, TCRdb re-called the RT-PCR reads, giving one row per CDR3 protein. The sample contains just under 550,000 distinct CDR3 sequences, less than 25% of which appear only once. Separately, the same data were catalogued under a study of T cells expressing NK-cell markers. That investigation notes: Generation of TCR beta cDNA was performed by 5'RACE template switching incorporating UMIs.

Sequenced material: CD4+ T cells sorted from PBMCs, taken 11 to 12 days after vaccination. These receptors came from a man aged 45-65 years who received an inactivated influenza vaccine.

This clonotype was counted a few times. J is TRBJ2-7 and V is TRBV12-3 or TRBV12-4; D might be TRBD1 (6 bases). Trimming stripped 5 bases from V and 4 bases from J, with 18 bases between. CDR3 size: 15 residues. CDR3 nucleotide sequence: TGTGCCAGCAGTCCCCGGAGTGGGGGCTTGTACGAGCAGTACTTC. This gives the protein CASSPRSGGLYEQYF.

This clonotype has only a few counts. In DNA, the CDR3 is TGTGCCAGCAGTTATATTGAGCAGTTCTTC. Translating it yields CASSYIEQFF. The V and J genes are TRBV6-6 and TRBJ2-1; no firm D call. V lost 3 bases and J lost 9, with 3 bases in between. Germline V gene sequence: CDR1 MNHNY, CDR2 SVGAGI (reference sequence). The CDR3 loop spans 10 amino acids.

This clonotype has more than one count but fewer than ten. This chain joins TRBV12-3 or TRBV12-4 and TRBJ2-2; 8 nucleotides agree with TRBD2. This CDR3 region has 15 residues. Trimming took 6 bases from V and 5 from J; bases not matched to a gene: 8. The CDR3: CASRAGTRGTGELFF. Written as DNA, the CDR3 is TGTGCCAGCAGGGCAGGGACTAGGGGAACCGGGGAGCTGTTTTTT.

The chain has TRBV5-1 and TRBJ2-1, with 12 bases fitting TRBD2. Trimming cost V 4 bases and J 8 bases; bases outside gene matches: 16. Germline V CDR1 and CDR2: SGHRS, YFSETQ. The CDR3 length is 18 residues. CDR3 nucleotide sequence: TGCGCCAGCAGCACCAGACAGGGGGTACTAGCGGGAGGCTATGAGCAGTTCTTC. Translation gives CASSTRQGVLAGGYEQFF.

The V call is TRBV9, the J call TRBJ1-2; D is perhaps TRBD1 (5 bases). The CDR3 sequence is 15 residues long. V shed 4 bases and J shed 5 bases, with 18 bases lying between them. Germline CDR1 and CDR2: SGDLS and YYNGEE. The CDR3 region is CASSPNRGTAYGYTF. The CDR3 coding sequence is TGTGCCAGCAGCCCTAACCGAGGGACTGCATATGGCTACACCTTC.

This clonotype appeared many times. Here the CDR3 reads CASSLPDGFSYEQYF. The CDR3 DNA follows: TGTGCCAGCAGTTTACCCGACGGCTTCTCCTACGAGCAGTACTTC. V is TRBV28 and J is TRBJ2-7; D is ambiguous. Looked up from germline, CDR1 is MDHEN and CDR2 is SYDVKM. The V end lost 2 bases, the J end lost 0 bases, and 11 bases lay between the germline ends. CDR3 size: 15 residues.

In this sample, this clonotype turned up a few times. This CDR3 is CASSVSLGYGYTF. In DNA, the CDR3 is TGTGCCAGCAGCGTAAGCCTAGGCTATGGCTACACCTTC. V and J are TRBV9 and TRBJ1-2; D is unresolved. Germline CDR1 SGDLS, CDR2 YYNGEE. V lost 1 base and J lost 4, with 8 bases in between. The CDR3 covers 13 residues.

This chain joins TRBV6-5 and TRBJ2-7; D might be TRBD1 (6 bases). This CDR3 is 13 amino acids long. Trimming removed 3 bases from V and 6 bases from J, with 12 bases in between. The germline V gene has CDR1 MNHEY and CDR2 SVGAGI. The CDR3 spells CASSYYGGAEQYF. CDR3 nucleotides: TGTGCCAGCAGTTATTATGGGGGCGCCGAGCAGTACTTC.

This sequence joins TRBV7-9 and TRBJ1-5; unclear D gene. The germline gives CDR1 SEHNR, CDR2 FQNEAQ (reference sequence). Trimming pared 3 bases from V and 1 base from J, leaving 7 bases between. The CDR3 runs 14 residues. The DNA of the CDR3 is TGTGCCAGCAGCTTTGAGAGAAGCAATCAGCCCCAGCATTTT. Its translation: CASSFERSNQPQHF. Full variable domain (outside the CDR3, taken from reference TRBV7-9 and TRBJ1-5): DTGVSQNPRHKITKRGQNVTFRCDPISEHNRLYWYRQTLGQGPEFLTYFQNEAQLEKSRLLSDRFSAERPKGSFSTLEIQRTEQGDSAMYLCASSFERSNQPQHFGDGTRLSIL.

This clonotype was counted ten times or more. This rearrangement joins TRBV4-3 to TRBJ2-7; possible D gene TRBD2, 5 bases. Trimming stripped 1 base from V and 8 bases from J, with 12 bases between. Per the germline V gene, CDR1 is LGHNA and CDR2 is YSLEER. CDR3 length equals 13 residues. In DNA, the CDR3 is TGCGCCAGCAGCCAAGGAAACGGGGTGAAGCAGTACTTC. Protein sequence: CASSQGNGVKQYF.

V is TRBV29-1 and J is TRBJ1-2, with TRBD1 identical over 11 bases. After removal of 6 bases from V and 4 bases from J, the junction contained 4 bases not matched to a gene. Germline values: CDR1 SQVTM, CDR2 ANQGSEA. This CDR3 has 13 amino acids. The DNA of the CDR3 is TGCAGCGTCCGGACAGGGGGCCCCTATGGCTACACCTTC. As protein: CSVRTGGPYGYTF.

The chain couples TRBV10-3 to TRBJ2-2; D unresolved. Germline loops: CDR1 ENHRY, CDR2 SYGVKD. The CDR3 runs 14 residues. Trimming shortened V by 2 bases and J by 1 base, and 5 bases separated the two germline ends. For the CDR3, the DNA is TGTGCCATCAGTGAGGGGGTGAACACCGGGGAGCTGTTTTTT. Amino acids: CAISEGVNTGELFF.

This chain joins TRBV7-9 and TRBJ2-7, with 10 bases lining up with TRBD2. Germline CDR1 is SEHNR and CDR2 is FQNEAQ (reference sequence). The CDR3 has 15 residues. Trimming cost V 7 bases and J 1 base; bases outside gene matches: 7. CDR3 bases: TGTGCCAGCACCCCGAGACTAGCGGGTTCCTACGAGCAGTACTTC. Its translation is CASTPRLAGSYEQYF. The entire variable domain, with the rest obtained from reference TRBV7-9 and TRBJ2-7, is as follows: DTGVSQNPRHKITKRGQNVTFRCDPISEHNRLYWYRQTLGQGPEFLTYFQNEAQLEKSRLLSDRFSAERPKGSFSTLEIQRTEQGDSAMYLCASTPRLAGSYEQYFGPGTRLTVT.

The CDR3 coding sequence is TGCAGTGCTAGAAGGCCGGGGCCTGGCTACACCTTC. Residues: CSARRPGPGYTF. The chain has TRBV20-1 and TRBJ1-2; D might be TRBD1 (5 bases). The CDR3 totals 12 residues. Trimming cost V 2 bases and J 7 bases, with 11 bases left between them. CDR1 is DFQATT, CDR2 SNEGSKA, per germline (reference sequence).

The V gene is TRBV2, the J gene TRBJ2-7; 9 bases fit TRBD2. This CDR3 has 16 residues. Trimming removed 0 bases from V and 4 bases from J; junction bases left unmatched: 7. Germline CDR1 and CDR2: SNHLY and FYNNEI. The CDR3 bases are TGTGCCAGCAGTGAAGCGCTTCATCTAGCGGGGTACGAGCAGTACTTC. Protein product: CASSEALHLAGYEQYF.

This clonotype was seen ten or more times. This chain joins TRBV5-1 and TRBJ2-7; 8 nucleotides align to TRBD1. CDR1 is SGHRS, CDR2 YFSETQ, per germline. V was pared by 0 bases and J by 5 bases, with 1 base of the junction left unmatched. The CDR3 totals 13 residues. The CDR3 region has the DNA TGCGCCAGCAGCTTGGTACAGGGGGACGAGCAGTACTTC. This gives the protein CASSLVQGDEQYF.

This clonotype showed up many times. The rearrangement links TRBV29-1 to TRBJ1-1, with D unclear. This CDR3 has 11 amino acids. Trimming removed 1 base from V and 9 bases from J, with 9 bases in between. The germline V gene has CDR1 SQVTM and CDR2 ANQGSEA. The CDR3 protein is CSVEGGGKAFF. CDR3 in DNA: TGCAGCGTTGAAGGGGGTGGTAAAGCTTTCTTT.

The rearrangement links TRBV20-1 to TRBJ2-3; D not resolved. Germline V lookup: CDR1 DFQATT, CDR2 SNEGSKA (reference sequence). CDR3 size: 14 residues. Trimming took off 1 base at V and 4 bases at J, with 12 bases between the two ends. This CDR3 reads CSARVPGLSDTQYF. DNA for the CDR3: TGCAGTGCTAGAGTTCCTGGATTATCAGATACGCAGTATTTT.

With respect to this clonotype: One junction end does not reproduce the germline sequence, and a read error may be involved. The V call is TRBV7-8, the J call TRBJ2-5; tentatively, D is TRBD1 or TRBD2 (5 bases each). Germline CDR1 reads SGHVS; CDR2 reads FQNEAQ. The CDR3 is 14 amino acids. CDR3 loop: CASSPGRGDGTQYF. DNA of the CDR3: TGTGCCAGCAGCCCGGGACGGGGTGATGGGACCCAGTACTTT.

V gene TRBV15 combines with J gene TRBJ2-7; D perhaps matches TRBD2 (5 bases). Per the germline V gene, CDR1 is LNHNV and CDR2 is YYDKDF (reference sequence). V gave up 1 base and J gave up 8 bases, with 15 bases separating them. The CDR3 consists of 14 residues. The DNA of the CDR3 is TGTGCCACCAGCAGAGTTGGAGGCAGGAGTCAGCAGTACTTC. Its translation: CATSRVGGRSQQYF.

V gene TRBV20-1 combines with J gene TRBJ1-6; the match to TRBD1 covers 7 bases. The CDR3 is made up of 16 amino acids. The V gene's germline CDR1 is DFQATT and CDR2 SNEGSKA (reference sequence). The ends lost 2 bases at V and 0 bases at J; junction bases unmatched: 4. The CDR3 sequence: CSARFAGGSYNSPLHF. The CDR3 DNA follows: TGCAGTGCTAGATTCGCAGGGGGCTCCTATAATTCACCCCTCCACTTT.